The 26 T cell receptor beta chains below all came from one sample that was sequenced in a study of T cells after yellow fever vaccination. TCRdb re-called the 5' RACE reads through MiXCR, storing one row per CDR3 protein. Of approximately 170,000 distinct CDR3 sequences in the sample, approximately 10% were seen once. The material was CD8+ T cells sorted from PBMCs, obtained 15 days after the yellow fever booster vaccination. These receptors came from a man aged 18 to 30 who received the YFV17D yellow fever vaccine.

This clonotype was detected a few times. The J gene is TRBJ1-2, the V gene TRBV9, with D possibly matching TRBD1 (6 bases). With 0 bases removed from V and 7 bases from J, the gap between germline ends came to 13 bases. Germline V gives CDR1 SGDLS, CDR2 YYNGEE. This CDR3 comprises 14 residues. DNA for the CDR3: TGTGCCAGCAGCGTAGACAGGGATACGGGTGGCTACACCTTC. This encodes CASSVDRDTGGYTF.

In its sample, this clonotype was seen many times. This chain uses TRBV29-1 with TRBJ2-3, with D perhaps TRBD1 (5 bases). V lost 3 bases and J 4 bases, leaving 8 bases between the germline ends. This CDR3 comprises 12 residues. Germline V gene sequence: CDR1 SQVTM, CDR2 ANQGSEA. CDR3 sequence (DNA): TGCAGCGTTGACAAAGGGGCAGATACGCAGTATTTT. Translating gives CSVDKGADTQYF.

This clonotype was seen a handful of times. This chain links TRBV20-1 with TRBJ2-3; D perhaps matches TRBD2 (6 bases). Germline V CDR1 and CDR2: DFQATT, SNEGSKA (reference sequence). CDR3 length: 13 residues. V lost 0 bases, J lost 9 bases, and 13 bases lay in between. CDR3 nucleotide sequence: TGCAGTGCTAGAGATTTTAAGGCGGGGACGCAGTATTTT. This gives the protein CSARDFKAGTQYF.

CDR3 loop: CATSRVVEMFTEAFF. CDR3 bases: TGTGCCACCAGCAGAGTAGTCGAGATGTTCACTGAAGCTTTCTTT. This chain connects TRBV15 to TRBJ1-1; D remains ambiguous. The CDR3 covers 15 residues. The germline V gene encodes CDR1 LNHNV and CDR2 YYDKDF (reference sequence). Trimming took off 1 base at V and 4 bases at J, with 13 bases between the two ends. The whole variable domain, remainder taken from reference TRBV15 and TRBJ1-1, is DAMVIQNPRYQVTQFGKPVTLSCSQTLNHNVMYWYQQKSSQAPKLLFHYYDKDFNNEADTPDNFQSRRPNTSFCFLDIRSPGLGDTAMYLCATSRVVEMFTEAFFGQGTRLTVV.

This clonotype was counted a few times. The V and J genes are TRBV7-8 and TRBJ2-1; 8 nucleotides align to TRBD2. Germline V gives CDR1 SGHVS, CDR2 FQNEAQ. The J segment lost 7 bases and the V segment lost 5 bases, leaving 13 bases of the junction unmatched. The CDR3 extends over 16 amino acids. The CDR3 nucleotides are TGTGCCAGCAGCGACACGGCGGGGGGCGGTGGGAATGAGCAGTTCTTC. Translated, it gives CASSDTAGGGGNEQFF.

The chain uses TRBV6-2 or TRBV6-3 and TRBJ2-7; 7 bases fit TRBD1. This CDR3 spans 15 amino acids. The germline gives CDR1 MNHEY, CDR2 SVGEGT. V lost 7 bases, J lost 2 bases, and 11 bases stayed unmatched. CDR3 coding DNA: TGTGCCAGCACCAGCCTCCGGGACAGAGCCTACGAGCAGTACGTC. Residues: CASTSLRDRAYEQYV.

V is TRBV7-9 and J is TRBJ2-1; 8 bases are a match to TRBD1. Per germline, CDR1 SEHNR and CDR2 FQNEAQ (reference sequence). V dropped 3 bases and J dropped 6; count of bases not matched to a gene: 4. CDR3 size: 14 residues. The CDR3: CASSFLTGGNEQFF. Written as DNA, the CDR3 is TGTGCCAGCAGCTTCCTAACAGGGGGCAATGAGCAGTTCTTC. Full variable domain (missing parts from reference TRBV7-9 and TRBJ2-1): DTGVSQNPRHKITKRGQNVTFRCDPISEHNRLYWYRQTLGQGPEFLTYFQNEAQLEKSRLLSDRFSAERPKGSFSTLEIQRTEQGDSAMYLCASSFLTGGNEQFFGPGTRLTVL.

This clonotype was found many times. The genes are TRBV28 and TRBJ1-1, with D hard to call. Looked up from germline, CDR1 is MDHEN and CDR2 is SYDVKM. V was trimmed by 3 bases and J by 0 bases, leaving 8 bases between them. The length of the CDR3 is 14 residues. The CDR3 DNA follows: TGTGCCAGCAGTTTGGTACAGTTGAACACTGAAGCTTTCTTT. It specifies CASSLVQLNTEAFF.

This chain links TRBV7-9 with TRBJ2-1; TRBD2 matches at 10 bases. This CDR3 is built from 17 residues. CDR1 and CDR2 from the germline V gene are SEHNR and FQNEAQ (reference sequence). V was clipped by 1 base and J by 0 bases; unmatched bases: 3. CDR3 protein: CASSLGTSGYSYNEQFF. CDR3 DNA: TGTGCCAGCAGCTTAGGGACTAGCGGATACTCCTACAATGAGCAGTTCTTC.

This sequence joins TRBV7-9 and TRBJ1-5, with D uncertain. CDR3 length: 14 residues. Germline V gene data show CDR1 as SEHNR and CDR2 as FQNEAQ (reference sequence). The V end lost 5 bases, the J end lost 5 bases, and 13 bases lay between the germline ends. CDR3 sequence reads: CASSPTVPDQPQHF. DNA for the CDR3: TGTGCCAGCAGCCCTACTGTCCCAGATCAGCCCCAGCATTTT.

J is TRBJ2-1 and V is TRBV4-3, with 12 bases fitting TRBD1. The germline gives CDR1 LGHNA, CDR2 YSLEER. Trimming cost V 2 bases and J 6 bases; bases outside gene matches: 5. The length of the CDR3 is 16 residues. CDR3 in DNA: TGCGCCAGCAGCCAATGGGACAGGGGGCCCTCCAATGAGCAGTTCTTC. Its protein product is CASSQWDRGPSNEQFF.

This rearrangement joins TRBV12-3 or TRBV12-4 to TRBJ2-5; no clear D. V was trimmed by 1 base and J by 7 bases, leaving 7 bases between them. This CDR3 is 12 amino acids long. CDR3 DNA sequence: TGTGCCAGCAGTTTAGAGGCCGCGACCCAGTACTTC. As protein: CASSLEAATQYF.

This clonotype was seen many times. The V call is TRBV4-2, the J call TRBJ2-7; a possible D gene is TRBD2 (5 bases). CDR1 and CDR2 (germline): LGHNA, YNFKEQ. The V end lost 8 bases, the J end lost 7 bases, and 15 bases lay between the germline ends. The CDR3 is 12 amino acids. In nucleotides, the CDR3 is TGTGCCAGCCAAGGGCGGGCCGGGGAGCAGTACTTC. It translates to CASQGRAGEQYF.

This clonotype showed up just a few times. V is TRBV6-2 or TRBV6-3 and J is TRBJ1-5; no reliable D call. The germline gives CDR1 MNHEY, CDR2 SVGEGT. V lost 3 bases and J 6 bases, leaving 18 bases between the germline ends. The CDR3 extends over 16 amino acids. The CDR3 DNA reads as TGTGCCAGCAGTTATCTCGACGGGGTCTGGGGTCAGCCCCAGCATTTT. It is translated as CASSYLDGVWGQPQHF.

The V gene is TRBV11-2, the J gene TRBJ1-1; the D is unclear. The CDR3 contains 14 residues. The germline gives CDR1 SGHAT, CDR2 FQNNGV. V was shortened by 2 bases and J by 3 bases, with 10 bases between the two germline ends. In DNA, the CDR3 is TGTGCCAGCAGCTTATACTTGGGCGACACTGAAGCTTTCTTT. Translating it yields CASSLYLGDTEAFF.

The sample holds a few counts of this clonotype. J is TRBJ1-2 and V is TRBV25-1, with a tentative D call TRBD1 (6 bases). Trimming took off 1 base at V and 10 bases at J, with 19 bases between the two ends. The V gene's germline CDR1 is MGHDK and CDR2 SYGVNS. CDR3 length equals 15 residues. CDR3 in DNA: TGTGCCAGCAGTGAATCACGAGGGGGGATCAGTGACTACACCTTC. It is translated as CASSESRGGISDYTF.

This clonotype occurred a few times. Here the CDR3 DNA reads TGTGCCAGCACGCTTTTCTCCGGGCCCCAAGAGACCCAGTACTTC. It encodes CASTLFSGPQETQYF. V gene TRBV7-6 combines with J gene TRBJ2-5; D ambiguous. The CDR3 has 15 amino acids. In germline, CDR1 is SGHVS, CDR2 FNYEAQ. V lost 7 bases, J lost 1 base, and 16 bases lay in between. Based on the CDR3 plus reference TRBV7-6 and TRBJ2-5, the full variable domain is GAGVSQSPRYKVTKRGQDVALRCDPISGHVSLYWYRQALGQGPEFLTYFNYEAQQDKSGLPNDRFSAERPEGSISTLTIQRTEQRDSAMYRCASTLFSGPQETQYFGPGTRLLVL.

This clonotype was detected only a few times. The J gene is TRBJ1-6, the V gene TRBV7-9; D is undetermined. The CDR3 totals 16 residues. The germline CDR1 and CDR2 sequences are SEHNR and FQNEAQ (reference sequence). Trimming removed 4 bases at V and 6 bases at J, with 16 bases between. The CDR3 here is CASSWLGRAANSPLHF. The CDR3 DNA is TGTGCCAGCAGCTGGTTAGGTCGGGCTGCTAATTCACCCCTCCACTTT.

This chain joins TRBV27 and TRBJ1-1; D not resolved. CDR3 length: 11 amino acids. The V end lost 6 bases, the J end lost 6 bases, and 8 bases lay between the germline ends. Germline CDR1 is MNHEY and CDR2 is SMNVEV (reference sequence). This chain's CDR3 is CASRSWSEAFF. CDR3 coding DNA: TGTGCCAGCAGATCATGGTCTGAAGCTTTCTTT.

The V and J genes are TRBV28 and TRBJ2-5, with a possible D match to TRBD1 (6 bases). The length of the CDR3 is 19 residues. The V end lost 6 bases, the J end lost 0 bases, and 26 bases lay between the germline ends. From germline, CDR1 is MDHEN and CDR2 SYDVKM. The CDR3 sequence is CASSNPLEGDTPHQETQYF. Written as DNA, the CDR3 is TGTGCCAGCAGCAACCCCCTCGAGGGGGACACCCCTCACCAAGAGACCCAGTACTTC. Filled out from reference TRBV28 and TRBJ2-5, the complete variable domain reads DVKVTQSSRYLVKRTGEKVFLECVQDMDHENMFWYRQDPGLGLRLIYFSYDVKMKEKGDIPEGYSVSREKKERFSLILESASTNQTSMYLCASSNPLEGDTPHQETQYFGPGTRLLVL.

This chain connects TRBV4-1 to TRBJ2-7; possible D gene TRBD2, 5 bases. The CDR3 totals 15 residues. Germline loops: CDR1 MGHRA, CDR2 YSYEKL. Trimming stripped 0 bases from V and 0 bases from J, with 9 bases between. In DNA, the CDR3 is TGCGCCAGCAGCCAAGATTCGGGGAGCTCCTACGAGCAGTACGTC. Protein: CASSQDSGSSYEQYV.

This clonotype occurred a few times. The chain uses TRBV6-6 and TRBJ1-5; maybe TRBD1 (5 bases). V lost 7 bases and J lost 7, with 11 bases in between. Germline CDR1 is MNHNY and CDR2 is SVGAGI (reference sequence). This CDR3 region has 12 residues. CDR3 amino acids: CASTFGDQPQHF. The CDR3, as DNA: TGTGCCAGCACCTTCGGGGACCAGCCCCAGCATTTT.

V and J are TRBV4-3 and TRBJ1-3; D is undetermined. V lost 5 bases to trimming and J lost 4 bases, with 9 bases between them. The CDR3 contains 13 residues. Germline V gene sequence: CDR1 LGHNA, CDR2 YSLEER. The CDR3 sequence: CASSYWSGNTIYF. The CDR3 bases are TGCGCCAGCAGCTATTGGTCAGGAAACACCATATATTTT.

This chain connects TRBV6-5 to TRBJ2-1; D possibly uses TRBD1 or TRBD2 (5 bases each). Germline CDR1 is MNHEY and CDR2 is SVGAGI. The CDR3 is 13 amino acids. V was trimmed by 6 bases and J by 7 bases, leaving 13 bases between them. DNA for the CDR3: TGTGCCAGCAGGATGGGGGTCCCAAATGAGCAGTTCTTC. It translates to CASRMGVPNEQFF.

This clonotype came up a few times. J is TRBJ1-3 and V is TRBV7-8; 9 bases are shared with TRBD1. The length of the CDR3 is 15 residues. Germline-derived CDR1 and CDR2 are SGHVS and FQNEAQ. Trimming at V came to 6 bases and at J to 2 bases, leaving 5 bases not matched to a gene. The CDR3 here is CASSLDRGAGNTIYF. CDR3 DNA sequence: TGTGCCAGCAGTTTGGACAGGGGTGCTGGAAACACCATATATTTT.

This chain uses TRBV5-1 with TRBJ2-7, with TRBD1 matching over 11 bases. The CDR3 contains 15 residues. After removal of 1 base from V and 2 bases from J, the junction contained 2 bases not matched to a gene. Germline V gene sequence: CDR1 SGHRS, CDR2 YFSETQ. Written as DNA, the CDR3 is TGCGCCAGCAGCTTGAGGGGACAGGGGGCCTACGAGCAGTACTTC. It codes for CASSLRGQGAYEQYF.